This T cell receptor (beta chain) was profiled in a study of blood T cell repertoires in COVID-19. Overall study: Nucleic acid was either cDNA or gDNA, and it came from T cells, B-cell-depleted T cells, or PBMCs.

This clone was seen more than once but under ten times. This study enrolled people aged 18 to 89 from approximately 25 US geographic areas. Participants' reported clinical history set cohort assignment. Trimming stripped 3 bases from V and 0 bases from J, with 11 bases between. CDR3 length: 15 amino acids. Germline-derived CDR1 and CDR2 are LGHDT and YNNKEL (reference sequence). Methods used by the authors: Amplification of reference gene primers was used by the study to estimate nucleated cell counts. This table comes from immunoSEQ multiplex PCR, and its TCRdb copy is limited to in-frame clones, with some not included. D and trimming come from the DNA, and the V and J calls and clone size come from that table. The sample comprises under 500,000 clones, about 85% of which are singletons, and just under 2% rests with the top ten.

What was sequenced was PBMCs or T cells enriched from blood (not recorded which). The chain combines TRBV3-1 (or the pseudogene TRBV3-2) with TRBJ1-2; possibly TRBD1 for D (6 bases). The sequence was collected from a woman between 18 and 30 years old with acute COVID-19. CDR3 nucleotide sequence: TGTGCCAGCAGCCAGGGGGGGGCCTCTAACTATGGCTACACCTTC. Its protein product is CASSQGGASNYGYTF.